The 20 T cell receptor beta chains listed next were all sequenced from one sample in a study of graft-versus-host responses after intestinal transplantation. Measured with immunoSEQ multiplex PCR; TCRdb has only the in-frame clones, and not every one. This table has 140,000 or so clones, nearly 95% appearing once. Their target antigens are unknown. The material was unstimulated CD4+ T cells sorted from spleen or lymph node cells, obtained before intestinal transplant. The receptors stem from a human donor who received an intestinal transplant.

The chain employs TRBV6-5 and TRBJ2-7; D is perhaps TRBD2 (5 bases). V lost 5 bases and J 0 bases, leaving 11 bases between the germline ends. The CDR3 extends over 14 amino acids. From germline, CDR1 is MNHEY and CDR2 SVGAGI. The CDR3 here is CASSEKRSSYEQYF. CDR3 bases: TGTGCCAGCAGTGAAAAGCGGAGCTCCTACGAGCAGTACTTC.

This clone is a singleton in its sample. The chain employs TRBV6-1 and TRBJ2-3; possible D gene TRBD1, 5 bases. This CDR3 comprises 19 residues. CDR1 is MNHNS and CDR2 is SASEGT in the germline V gene. The V and J ends lost 3 bases and 2 bases respectively, with 24 bases between them. The CDR3 sequence: CASSDLPIGAGKNTDTQYF. CDR3 DNA sequence: TGTGCCAGCAGTGATCTCCCTATTGGGGCTGGTAAAAACACAGATACGCAGTATTTT.

The chain recombines TRBV19 with TRBJ1-1; no reliable D call. The germline gives CDR1 LNHDA, CDR2 SQIVND (reference sequence). The CDR3 is made up of 13 amino acids. V shed 5 bases and J shed 5 bases, with 12 bases lying between them. CDR3: CASSSMRETEAFF. The CDR3 DNA sequence: TGTGCCAGTAGTTCAATGAGGGAAACTGAAGCTTTCTTT.

The chain joins TRBV7-2 to TRBJ2-1; the match to TRBD2 covers 10 bases. This CDR3 spans 17 amino acids. Trimming at V came to 2 bases and at J to 3 bases, leaving 7 bases not matched to a gene. Germline V gene sequence: CDR1 SGHTA, CDR2 FQGNSA. The DNA for the CDR3 is TGTGCCAGCAGCTTAACGCCAGCGGGAGGGGGCTACAATGAGCAGTTCTTC. Protein sequence: CASSLTPAGGGYNEQFF.

The chain uses TRBV20-1 and TRBJ2-1; D gene uncertain. Germline assignment: CDR1 DFQATT and CDR2 SNEGSKA (reference sequence). Trimming left V 6 bases short and J 7 bases short, with 10 bases between. The CDR3 runs to 11 residues. The CDR3 spells CSAEGINEQFF. As DNA, the CDR3 is TGCAGTGCGGAAGGAATAAATGAGCAGTTCTTC.

The rearrangement joins TRBV7-9 to TRBJ2-7, with TRBD2 matching 13 bases. Germline V gene sequence: CDR1 SEHNR, CDR2 FQNEAQ (reference sequence). The CDR3 spans 14 residues. V dropped 3 bases and J dropped 5; count of bases not matched to a gene: 1. Here the CDR3 DNA reads TGTGCCAGCAGCTTTGGACTAGCGGGAGACGAGCAGTACTTC. As protein: CASSFGLAGDEQYF.

The chain has TRBV7-3 and TRBJ2-7; D possibly corresponds to TRBD2 (5 bases). The V end was cut by 8 bases, the J end by 2 bases, with 25 bases between. The germline gives CDR1 SGHTA, CDR2 FQGTGA. The CDR3 has 17 amino acids. The chain's CDR3 is CASRFDGWRTGPYEQYF. CDR3 nucleotides: TGTGCCAGCCGTTTCGACGGCTGGAGGACTGGCCCCTACGAGCAGTACTTC.

V gene TRBV5-5 combines with J gene TRBJ2-7; D unclear. The CDR3 is 12 amino acids. Looked up from germline, CDR1 is SGHKS and CDR2 is YYEKEE (reference sequence). V was cut by 0 bases and J by 5 bases, with 6 bases left in between. The DNA for the CDR3 is TGTGCCAGCAGCTTGGGAATGAACGAGCAGTACTTC. Translating gives CASSLGMNEQYF.

This clone was found once. The V gene is TRBV7-9, the J gene TRBJ2-5; 7 bases are a match to TRBD1. The DNA end favors TRBJ2-7, so the J call may be wrong. The CDR3 loop spans 12 amino acids. Germline V lookup: CDR1 SEHNR, CDR2 FQNEAQ (reference sequence). The CDR3 protein is CASRTGSYEQYF. In DNA, the CDR3 is TGTGCCAGCCGGACAGGTTCCTACGAGCAGTACTTC.

The V and J genes are TRBV7-9 and TRBJ1-1; D is perhaps TRBD1 (6 bases). This CDR3 spans 13 amino acids. Germline CDR1 is SEHNR and CDR2 is FQNEAQ (reference sequence). V lost 5 bases, J lost 8 bases, and 15 bases lay in between. For the CDR3, the DNA is TGTGCCAGCAGCCTGGAGGGGGGAGGCGAAGCTTTCTTT. Translated: CASSLEGGGEAFF.

The genes are TRBV2 and TRBJ2-2, with D tentatively TRBD2 (5 bases). V shed 6 bases and J shed 4 bases, with 12 bases lying between them. The CDR3 spans 14 residues. Germline CDR1 and CDR2: SNHLY and FYNNEI. DNA for the CDR3: TGTGCCAGCAGCGCTTATCGGGGCACCGGGGAGCTGTTTTTT. Translated: CASSAYRGTGELFF.

As regards this clone: Germline is not matched at one junction end, which may reflect a read error. The gene calls are TRBV19 and TRBJ2-6, with D unresolved. The germline V gene encodes CDR1 LNHDA and CDR2 SQIVND (reference sequence). The CDR3 has 15 amino acids. The CDR3 nucleotides are TGTGCCAGTAGTCTAGACTCTACTGGGGCCAACGTCCTGACTTTC. It codes for CASSLDSTGANVLTF.

The chain carries TRBV27 and TRBJ2-3; TRBD2 agrees at 9 bases. Losses at the gene ends were 11 bases for V and 2 bases for J; bases not matched to a gene: 23. This CDR3 is built from 19 residues. CDR1 is MNHEY and CDR2 is SMNVEV in the germline V gene (reference sequence). The CDR3 protein is CARSPRANGGRALTDTQYF. The CDR3 DNA follows: TGTGCCCGAAGCCCCAGGGCTAATGGCGGGAGGGCCCTCACAGATACGCAGTATTTT.

The chain couples TRBV7-9 to TRBJ2-7; 11 bases map to TRBD2. V trimming: 5 bases; J trimming: 4 bases; junction bases outside the gene matches: 7. CDR1 is SEHNR, CDR2 FQNEAQ, per germline (reference sequence). The CDR3 length is 15 residues. The CDR3 coding sequence is TGTGCCAGCAGCCCCCTACTAGCGGGGGTTTACGAGCAGTACTTC. Its translation is CASSPLLAGVYEQYF.

The genes are TRBV5-1 and TRBJ2-5; possibly TRBD1 for D (6 bases). This CDR3 is built from 14 residues. Deletions cut 5 bases from V and 3 bases from J, with 14 bases between. CDR1 and CDR2 from the germline V gene are SGHRS and YFSETQ. This chain's CDR3 is CASRSPSGEETQYF. CDR3 in DNA: TGCGCCAGCAGGTCCCCCTCAGGGGAAGAGACCCAGTACTTC.

The V and J genes are TRBV9 and TRBJ1-3, with a tentative D call TRBD1 (5 bases). The V end was cut by 0 bases, the J end by 2 bases, with 9 bases between. CDR1 is SGDLS, CDR2 YYNGEE, per germline. The CDR3 is 15 amino acids. CDR3 nucleotides: TGTGCCAGCAGCGTAGAATTGGGGGCTGGAAACACCATATATTTT. Translation: CASSVELGAGNTIYF.

This clone appeared a single time. The rearrangement joins TRBV12-5 to TRBJ1-2; perhaps TRBD1 as D (6 bases). Germline CDR1 LGHNT, CDR2 FRNRAP. This CDR3 comprises 14 residues. V lost 1 base and J 6 bases, leaving 12 bases between the germline ends. CDR3 nucleotide sequence: TGTGCTAGTGGTTTGGGGTGGGGGGCGAATGGCTACACCTTC. Amino acid sequence: CASGLGWGANGYTF.

The chain has TRBV7-7 and TRBJ2-1; D gene uncertain. This CDR3 has 12 amino acids. Between the trimmed V and J ends, which lost 1 base and 9 bases, there was a span of 7 bases. Germline CDR1 is SSHAT and CDR2 is FNYEAQ (reference sequence). CDR3 sequence reads: CASSLEAGEQFF. The CDR3 nucleotides read TGTGCCAGCAGCTTAGAAGCTGGTGAGCAGTTCTTC.

The chain links TRBV6-1 to TRBJ2-7; a weak D match, TRBD1 (6 bases). Trimming pared 2 bases from V and 6 bases from J, leaving 8 bases between. The germline gives CDR1 MNHNS, CDR2 SASEGT. The CDR3 sequence is 12 residues long. The CDR3 DNA follows: TGTGCCAGCAGTGAACAGGGGCCCGAGCAGTACTTC. The encoded protein is CASSEQGPEQYF.

V usage is TRBV18 and J usage is TRBJ1-5; D might be TRBD1 (6 bases). Trimming left V 5 bases short and J 1 base short, with 15 bases between. The CDR3 length is 16 residues. Germline V gives CDR1 KGHSH, CDR2 LQKENI. The CDR3 nucleotides read TGTGCCAGCTCAGAAGGGGGAACAGAGAGCAATCAGCCCCAGCATTTT. Its protein product is CASSEGGTESNQPQHF. The full variable domain, completed using reference TRBV18 and TRBJ1-5, is NAGVMQNPRHLVRRRGQEARLRCSPMKGHSHVYWYRQLPEEGLKFMVYLQKENIIDESGMPKERFSAEFPKEGPSILRIQQVVRGDSAAYFCASSEGGTESNQPQHFGDGTRLSIL.